This T cell receptor (beta chain) was obtained from a study of cytomegalovirus exposure and HLA in healthy donors. Study-wide findings and caveats: No immune exposure information besides CMV serostatus was available. TCR beta chains numbering more than 150 were designated cytomegalovirus-associated. HLA restriction was apparent for most CMV-associated TCR beta chains in a later analysis. Later, TCR association rates were found to vary by HLA locus, highest for DRB1 and lowest for HLA-C.

V shed 1 base and J shed 7 bases, with 13 bases lying between them. Germline V gene data show CDR1 as SEHNR and CDR2 as FQNEAQ (reference sequence). The CDR3 spans 14 residues. Use of 60 Vbeta and 13 Jbeta primers characterized the PCR. Clones were read by immunoSEQ multiplex PCR, and TCRdb kept only the in-frame ones, dropping some. The sample features 110,000 to 150,000 clones, with 0.8% to 1% in its top ten. Points on this clone: The antigen remains undetermined.

The material sequenced was PBMCs. The origin of this receptor is a male donor in good health and CMV-seronegative. This rearrangement joins TRBV7-9 to TRBJ1-1, with D uncertain. The CDR3 here is CASSLEGIGSEAFF. CDR3 coding DNA: TGTGCCAGCAGCTTAGAGGGTATTGGGAGTGAAGCTTTCTTT.